The entry that follows covers one T cell receptor (beta chain) sequence. The data were taken from a study of blood T cell repertoires in COVID-19. Sequenced by immunoSEQ multiplex PCR; TCRdb stores in-frame clones only, minus some. The repertoire consists of about 390,000 clones, with about 83% occurring once and the leading ten covering roughly a tenth. Per germline, CDR1 LNHDA and CDR2 SQIVND (reference sequence). Between the trimmed V and J ends, which lost 3 bases and 0 bases, there was a span of 12 bases. This CDR3 is built from 15 residues. The sequencing input was PBMCs or T cells enriched from blood (not recorded which). The chain recombines TRBV19 with TRBJ2-7, with a possible D match to TRBD2 (7 bases). The TCR originated in a woman in her forties or fifties who had recovered from COVID-19. CDR3 sequence: CASSITGGPSYEQYF. CDR3 nucleotides: TGTGCCAGTAGTATTACCGGGGGGCCCTCCTACGAGCAGTACTTC.